Following are 5 T cell receptor beta chains from one sample sequenced in a study of CD8+ T cells in alopecia areata. Markers including CD4, CD8alpha, NKG2D and NKG2ACE guided sorting of pooled cutaneous lymph node cells. As the sequencing template, cDNA was produced by extracting RNA and reverse transcribing it. The protocol was immunoSEQ multiplex PCR, while the TCRdb copy is restricted to in-frame clones and leaves out a portion. This record lists over 250,000 clones, none seen once only, and the top ten clones contain more than 1%. The sequencing sample was made of CD4+ T cells sorted from a lymph node. Receptors were obtained from a C3H/HeJ mouse with alopecia areata. MHC haplotype here: H2-k.

This clone appeared a few times. Here the gene names and germline are mouse. CDR3 loop: CASSDDRGRGGAEQFF. Partial CDR3 DNA: TGTGCCAGCAGTGATGACAGGGGGCGCGGGGGTGCT. The chain links TRBV13-3 to TRBJ2-1, with 9 bases fitting TRBD1. The CDR3 is cut off 4 residues early in the read; its end comes from the germline J gene. J was trimmed by 6 bases and V by 0 bases; bases with no gene match: 7. Germline CDR1 is NNHDY and CDR2 is SYVADS. The CDR3 runs to 16 residues.

In this sample, this clone turned up a few times. The gene symbols are mouse symbols. The read ends 4 residues shy of where the CDR3 ends; the end is completed using the germline J gene. V gene TRBV1 combines with J gene TRBJ2-7; tentative D call: TRBD1 (6 bases). CDR3 length: 14 amino acids. The germline V gene has CDR1 NSQYPW and CDR2 LRSPGD (reference sequence). The CDR3 protein is CTCSADHREHEQYF. CDR3 DNA, as far as it was read: TGCACCTGCAGTGCAGATCACAGGGAACAT.

This clone was counted between two and nine times. Mouse gene names apply. Read coverage stops 4 residues before the CDR3 terminus; the germline J gene supplies the remainder. This chain uses TRBV1 with TRBJ2-3; perhaps TRBD1 as D (5 bases). Deletions cut 2 bases from V and 3 bases from J, with 9 bases between. The germline CDR1 and CDR2 sequences are NSQYPW and LRSPGD (reference sequence). CDR3 length: 14 residues. CDR3 DNA, as far as it was read: TGCACCTGCAGTGCACCCAGGGAGGCAGAA. Encoded protein: CTCSAPREAE. The whole CDR3 protein reads CTCSAPREAETLYF.

About this clone itself: Gene names denote mouse genes. From the germline J gene comes the end of the CDR3, since the read stops 4 residues before it. The J gene is TRBJ1-2, the V gene TRBV1; unclear D gene. Trimming pared 0 bases from V and 0 bases from J, leaving 8 bases between. Looked up from germline, CDR1 is NSQYPW and CDR2 is LRSPGD (reference sequence). The CDR3 runs 15 residues. CDR3 loop: CTCSADQTSNSDYTF. CDR3 bases read: TGCACCTGCAGTGCAGATCAGACATCAAACTCC.

Points on this clone: The genes are named according to mouse. The CDR3 end lies 4 residues beyond the end of the read and is filled in from the germline J gene. Other DNA sequences in this specimen translate into the identical CDR3. The chain recombines TRBV19 with TRBJ1-2; 9 bases match TRBD1. This CDR3 region has 14 residues. In germline, CDR1 is FNHDT, CDR2 SITEND (reference sequence). V was pared by 2 bases and J by 1 base, with 0 bases of the junction left unmatched. The part of the CDR3 DNA that was read is TGTGCCAGCAGTATGGGACAGGGAAACTCC. Its translation is CASSMGQGNS. The complete CDR3 protein is CASSMGQGNSDYTF.